These 18 T cell receptor beta chains came from one sample sequenced in a study of T-cell reconstitution after alpha-beta-depleted transplantation in children. A TCRbeta library incorporating unique molecular identifiers was prepared. TCRdb re-called the PCR reads with MiXCR, one entry per CDR3 protein. Among 500,000 to 600,000 distinct CDR3 sequences listed, 25% to 30% were seen once. The sequencing used PBMCs, collected before TCRalphabeta/CD19-depleted stem cell transplant. The receptors originated from a boy younger than two with Wiskott-Aldrich syndrome, due to receive a stem cell transplant.

The table lists this clonotype with a few counts. The gene calls are TRBV20-1 and TRBJ1-2; the D is unclear. V shed 3 bases and J shed 2 bases, with 7 bases lying between them. The CDR3 sequence is 12 residues long. Germline CDR1 DFQATT, CDR2 SNEGSKA (reference sequence). The CDR3 DNA follows: TGCAGTGCTAGGGACCTCAACTATGGCTACACCTTC. Encoded protein: CSARDLNYGYTF.

The chain employs TRBV5-6 and TRBJ1-1, with no clear D. The CDR3 consists of 12 residues. Looked up from germline, CDR1 is SGHDT and CDR2 is YYEEEE. V was cut by 2 bases and J by 8 bases, with 10 bases left in between. DNA for the CDR3: TGTGCCAGCAGCTTCAAGGCCGCAGAAGCTTTCTTT. Residues: CASSFKAAEAFF.

The V call is TRBV5-6, the J call TRBJ2-5; D may be TRBD1 or TRBD2 (5 bases each). CDR3 size: 16 residues. The V end was cut by 1 base, the J end by 5 bases, with 18 bases between. The germline gives CDR1 SGHDT, CDR2 YYEEEE. The CDR3, as DNA: TGTGCCAGCAGCTTGCGCCCCGGGACCGATAGGGAGACCCAGTACTTC. The encoded protein is CASSLRPGTDRETQYF.

This clonotype has only a few counts. V gene TRBV6-1 combines with J gene TRBJ2-5; 9 bases are a match to TRBD2. The CDR3 is 14 residues long. Germline loops: CDR1 MNHNS, CDR2 SASEGT. With V trimmed by 7 bases and J by 4 bases, 7 bases remained unmatched. The CDR3 sequence is CASNLRLAAETQYF. The CDR3 coding sequence is TGTGCCAGCAACTTACGACTAGCGGCAGAGACCCAGTACTTC.

The chain has TRBV14 and TRBJ2-3; 8 positions match TRBD1. CDR1 SGHDN and CDR2 FVKESK come from the germline V gene. This CDR3 has 16 residues. Trimming removed 3 bases from V and 2 bases from J; junction bases left unmatched: 7. DNA of the CDR3: TGTGCCAGCAGCCACATCCAGGGGGCCAACACAGATACGCAGTATTTT. Encoded protein: CASSHIQGANTDTQYF. Using reference TRBV14 and TRBJ2-3 for the parts outside the CDR3, the full variable domain is EAGVTQFPSHSVIEKGQTVTLRCDPISGHDNLYWYRRVMGKEIKFLLHFVKESKQDESGMPNNRFLAERTGGTYSTLKVQPAELEDSGVYFCASSHIQGANTDTQYFGPGTRLTVL.

This clonotype occurred a few times. The V call is TRBV19, the J call TRBJ2-1, with D perhaps given as TRBD1 or TRBD2 (6 bases each). Germline V gene sequence: CDR1 LNHDA, CDR2 SQIVND (reference sequence). The CDR3 extends over 14 amino acids. V was pared by 4 bases and J by 9 bases, with 16 bases between. CDR3 DNA sequence: TGTGCCAGTAGTACATCAACAGGGCGGGGTGAGCAGTTCTTC. It is translated as CASSTSTGRGEQFF.

This clonotype was detected only a few times. The genes are TRBV20-1 and TRBJ1-3, with D tentatively TRBD1 (5 bases). CDR3 length equals 14 residues. Germline V gene lookup returns CDR1 DFQATT and CDR2 SNEGSKA (reference sequence). Trimming shortened V by 2 bases and J by 4 bases, and 12 bases separated the two germline ends. CDR3 loop: CSARRSQGGNTIYF. CDR3 coding DNA: TGCAGTGCTAGACGAAGTCAGGGCGGAAACACCATATATTTT.

The rearrangement joins TRBV20-1 to TRBJ2-1; 8 nucleotides match TRBD2. J was trimmed by 6 bases and V by 1 base; bases with no gene match: 11. Germline loops: CDR1 DFQATT, CDR2 SNEGSKA (reference sequence). The CDR3 has 16 residues. Here the CDR3 reads CSARALGPGGRNEQFF. In nucleotides, the CDR3 is TGCAGTGCTAGAGCCCTAGGCCCGGGAGGGCGCAATGAGCAGTTCTTC.

This clonotype has only a few counts. The chain recombines TRBV28 with TRBJ1-6, with D perhaps matching TRBD1 (5 bases). This CDR3 comprises 15 residues. V was clipped by 5 bases and J by 7 bases, with 15 bases between them. CDR1 is MDHEN and CDR2 is SYDVKM in the germline V gene. This CDR3 is CASSPPGLGNSPLHF. In DNA form, the CDR3 reads TGTGCCAGCAGTCCCCCGGGACTGGGGAATTCACCCCTCCACTTT.

The genes are TRBV28 and TRBJ1-5; D possibly corresponds to TRBD1 (6 bases). CDR1 is MDHEN, CDR2 SYDVKM, per germline. Trimming shortened V by 7 bases and J by 4 bases, and 14 bases separated the two germline ends. The CDR3 covers 14 residues. The CDR3 loop reads CASTSQGRNQPQHF. CDR3 in DNA: TGTGCCAGCACCTCCCAGGGGAGGAATCAGCCCCAGCATTTT.

The rearrangement joins TRBV7-9 to TRBJ2-2, with TRBD1 matching over 8 bases. The V gene end was trimmed by 7 bases and the J gene end by 5 bases; junction bases not matched to a gene: 6. In germline, CDR1 is SEHNR, CDR2 FQNEAQ (reference sequence). The CDR3 covers 14 residues. Here the CDR3 reads CASTWTGPTGELFF. Written as DNA, the CDR3 is TGTGCCAGCACCTGGACAGGGCCTACCGGGGAGCTGTTTTTT. Using reference TRBV7-9 and TRBJ2-2 for the parts outside the CDR3, the full variable domain is DTGVSQNPRHKITKRGQNVTFRCDPISEHNRLYWYRQTLGQGPEFLTYFQNEAQLEKSRLLSDRFSAERPKGSFSTLEIQRTEQGDSAMYLCASTWTGPTGELFFGEGSRLTVL.

CDR3 residues: CASSLVREGLNNEQFF. CDR3 nucleotide sequence: TGCGCCAGCAGCTTGGTGCGGGAGGGCCTAAACAATGAGCAGTTCTTC. The chain couples TRBV5-1 to TRBJ2-1; 9 bases are a match to TRBD2. The CDR3 consists of 16 residues. Germline CDR1 SGHRS, CDR2 YFSETQ. Trimming cost V 0 bases and J 5 bases; bases outside gene matches: 6. Looking up the rest from reference TRBV5-1 and TRBJ2-1 gives the full variable domain: KAGVTQTPRYLIKTRGQQVTLSCSPISGHRSVSWYQQTPGQGLQFLFEYFSETQRNKGNFPGRFSGRQFSNSRSEMNVSTLELGDSALYLCASSLVREGLNNEQFFGPGTRLTVL.

The chain couples TRBV12-3 or TRBV12-4 to TRBJ1-5; no definite D call. V was trimmed by 4 bases and J by 2 bases, leaving 18 bases between them. The CDR3 covers 17 residues. The CDR3 protein is CASSSGRARVGNQPQHF. CDR3 coding DNA: TGTGCCAGCAGTTCCGGAAGAGCTCGAGTCGGCAATCAGCCCCAGCATTTT.

The CDR3 loop is CASSYRGLDSTDTQYF. The DNA for the CDR3 is TGTGCCAGCAGCTACAGGGGACTAGATAGCACAGATACGCAGTATTTT. The chain employs TRBV12-3 or TRBV12-4 and TRBJ2-3; weak D call: TRBD2 (8 bases). V was trimmed by 6 bases and J by 0 bases, leaving 16 bases between them. CDR3 length equals 16 residues.

Turning to this clonotype: Compared with germline, one end of the junction differs, possibly owing to a read error. The V gene is TRBV7-6, the J gene TRBJ2-3; possibly TRBD1 or TRBD2 for D (5 bases each). CDR1 SGHVS and CDR2 FNYEAQ come from the germline V gene. This CDR3 is built from 14 residues. DNA for the CDR3: TGTGCCAGCAGCCCTTGGGGGATGGGGCTGAGGTGGGATTTT. Its protein product is CASSPWGMGLRWDF.

This clonotype was found a few times. The V call is TRBV7-3, the J call TRBJ2-2; 8 bases are shared with TRBD2. The trim removed 5 bases at V and 4 bases at J, leaving 12 bases unmatched. The CDR3 extends over 17 amino acids. Germline V gene data show CDR1 as SGHTA and CDR2 as FQGTGA. The CDR3 sequence is CASSRGSLAGSTGELFF. The CDR3 nucleotides are TGTGCCAGCAGCCGAGGGTCCTTAGCGGGGTCCACCGGGGAGCTGTTTTTT.

This chain connects TRBV5-1 to TRBJ2-2; TRBD2 matches at 8 bases. V lost 4 bases to trimming and J lost 6 bases; unmatched junction nucleotides: 8. This CDR3 is built from 15 residues. CDR1 is SGHRS, CDR2 YFSETQ, per germline. In nucleotides, the CDR3 is TGCGCCAGCAGCGCCATTGCGGGAGGATCCGGGGAGCTGTTTTTT. It encodes CASSAIAGGSGELFF.

This clonotype appeared once. This sequence joins TRBV7-2 and TRBJ1-2; TRBD1 aligns across 8 bases. This CDR3 region has 14 residues. Germline assignment: CDR1 SGHTA and CDR2 FQGNSA. Trimming took 6 bases from V and 4 from J; bases not matched to a gene: 7. The CDR3 region is CASRTGTGPYGYTF. CDR3 DNA: TGTGCCAGCAGGACCGGGACAGGCCCCTATGGCTACACCTTC. Complete variable domain (other parts from reference TRBV7-2 and TRBJ1-2): GAGVSQSPSNKVTEKGKDVELRCDPISGHTALYWYRQSLGQGLEFLIYFQGNSAPDKSGLPSDRFSAERTGGSVSTLTIQRTQQEDSAVYLCASRTGTGPYGYTFGSGTRLTVV.